This passage covers 18 T cell receptor beta chains from one sample sequenced in a study of sequential checkpoint blockade in melanoma. Treatment in this sample: randomized to nivolumab then ipilimumab (arm A) or the reverse (arm B). Assay used: immunoSEQ multiplex PCR; TCRdb lists only in-frame clones, some missing. The sample includes about 6,100 clones, roughly 23% of them seen just once. The specimen was tumor tissue (inferred from file names), collected from a patient given nivolumab and ipilimumab in sequence. All receptors derive from a human donor with melanoma.

The gene calls are TRBV11-3 and TRBJ2-1; tentatively, D is TRBD2 (6 bases). The germline V gene has CDR1 SGHNT and CDR2 YENEEA. The CDR3 is 16 amino acids. Trimming cost V 5 bases and J 3 bases, with 17 bases left between them. Written as DNA, the CDR3 is TGTGCCAGCAGCCACCACCGGGACTTAATCTACAATGAGCAGTTCTTC. Encoded protein: CASSHHRDLIYNEQFF.

This clone was detected only a few times. V usage is TRBV6-8 and J usage is TRBJ1-1; the D is unclear. Germline V CDR1 and CDR2: MNHGY, SAAAGT. CDR3 length equals 16 residues. The V end lost 6 bases, the J end lost 0 bases, and 17 bases lay between the germline ends. CDR3 coding DNA: TGTGCCAGCAGGGCCTGGTTCTCCCAGATGAACACTGAAGCTTTCTTT. The encoded protein is CASRAWFSQMNTEAFF.

DNA of the CDR3: TGTGCCAGCAGAGACGACCCCTTGCAGTCACCCCTCCACTTT. This codes for CASRDDPLQSPLHF. The J gene is TRBJ1-6, the V gene TRBV6-8; D remains unclear. V dropped 6 bases and J dropped 10 bases, with 16 bases sitting between them. Germline CDR1 and CDR2: MNHGY and SAAAGT. This CDR3 spans 14 amino acids.

The V gene is TRBV4-1, the J gene TRBJ1-4; D call uncertain. V was pared by 2 bases and J by 0 bases, with 16 bases between. CDR3 size: 18 residues. Germline assignment: CDR1 MGHRA and CDR2 YSYEKL. The CDR3 DNA sequence: TGCGCCAGCAGCCAACAAACATATTCAAGTGCAACTAATGAAAAACTGTTTTTT. It is translated as CASSQQTYSSATNEKLFF.

The chain links TRBV1 to TRBJ2-5; TRBD2, the table's D call, was not compared with the DNA. TRBV1 is deemed a pseudogene. The CDR3 spans 15 residues. Here the CDR3 reads CASSRQTSAIETQYF. CDR3 sequence (DNA): TGCGCCAGCAGCCGGCAGACTAGCGCTATAGAGACCCAGTACTTC.

CDR3 residues: CASRSGTWTGELFF. The CDR3 nucleotides read TGTGCCAGTAGGTCAGGGACGTGGACCGGGGAGCTGTTTTTT. J is TRBJ2-2 and V is TRBV19; D is tentatively TRBD1 or TRBD2 (5 bases each). V was cut by 6 bases and J by 5 bases, with 13 bases left in between. CDR3 size: 14 residues. Per the germline V gene, CDR1 is LNHDA and CDR2 is SQIVND (reference sequence).

This clone has a handful of counts. The chain links TRBV7-2 to TRBJ1-2, with a possible D match to TRBD1 (5 bases). This CDR3 has 13 residues. CDR1 and CDR2 (germline): SGHTA, FQGNSA. The V end was cut by 3 bases, the J end by 7 bases, with 12 bases between. The DNA for the CDR3 is TGTGCCAGCAGCTTCATGACAGAGCGTGGCTACACCTTC. Translating it yields CASSFMTERGYTF.

The chain combines TRBV19 with TRBJ2-1; a possible D gene is TRBD2 (6 bases). The CDR3 is 13 amino acids. Per the germline V gene, CDR1 is LNHDA and CDR2 is SQIVND (reference sequence). V lost 5 bases and J lost 13, with 18 bases in between. The CDR3 DNA reads TGTGCCAGTAGTTCACAGCTAGCGAGCCTCCAGTTCTTC. Translation: CASSSQLASLQFF.

Ten or more counts support this clone. The chain recombines TRBV6-8 with TRBJ2-4; D is possibly TRBD2 (5 bases). The CDR3 length is 14 residues. Per the germline V gene, CDR1 is MNHGY and CDR2 is SAAAGT. The V and J ends lost 5 bases and 2 bases respectively, with 10 bases between them. The CDR3 here is CASSNAGSKNIQYF. In nucleotides, the CDR3 is TGTGCCAGCAGTAATGCGGGTTCCAAAAACATTCAGTACTTC.

CDR3 residues: CSVVTSGHSDTQYF. The CDR3 DNA follows: TGCAGCGTTGTGACTAGCGGACATTCGGATACGCAGTATTTT. The rearrangement uses TRBV29-1 and TRBJ2-3; 9 positions match TRBD2. The CDR3 length is 14 residues. Germline CDR1 SQVTM, CDR2 ANQGSEA. V lost 4 bases and J lost 6; bases outside the gene matches: 8.

The V and J genes are TRBV19 and TRBJ2-3; D is unresolved. The CDR3 is 12 amino acids. CDR1 is LNHDA and CDR2 is SQIVND in the germline V gene (reference sequence). With 5 bases removed from V and 2 bases from J, the gap between germline ends came to 5 bases. The CDR3 protein is CASSPYTDTQYF. DNA for the CDR3: TGTGCCAGTAGTCCGTACACAGATACGCAGTATTTT.

This clone was seen repeatedly, ten times or more. This rearrangement joins TRBV9 to TRBJ2-1; 14 nucleotides align to TRBD2. CDR3 length: 15 amino acids. CDR1 SGDLS and CDR2 YYNGEE come from the germline V gene. Germline trimming cut 4 bases from V and 8 bases from J; bases unmatched to any gene: 5. Here the CDR3 reads CASSMTSGGVDEQFF. CDR3 bases: TGTGCCAGCAGCATGACTAGCGGGGGGGTCGATGAGCAGTTCTTC.

This clone has just a few counts. The sequence runs out 1 residue before the end of the CDR3; the remainder is reconstructed from the germline J gene. The J gene is TRBJ2-3, the V gene TRBV6-1, with D unresolved. CDR3 size: 16 residues. Between the trimmed V and J ends, which lost 1 base and 0 bases, there was a span of 11 bases. The germline gives CDR1 MNHNS, CDR2 SASEGT. CDR3 DNA (partial): TGTGCCAGCAGTGAAGTTGTACTTGCTAGCACAGATACGCAGTAT. Its protein is CASSEVVLASTDTQY. In full, the CDR3 reads CASSEVVLASTDTQYF.

In this sample, this clone turned up many times. V gene TRBV11-3 combines with J gene TRBJ2-3; TRBD2 matches 7 bases. The germline gives CDR1 SGHNT, CDR2 YENEEA. This CDR3 contains 17 residues. The ends lost 2 bases at V and 2 bases at J; junction bases unmatched: 10. CDR3 protein: CASSLFWVAGDTDTQYF. Here the CDR3 DNA reads TGTGCCAGCAGCTTATTTTGGGTGGCGGGGGACACAGATACGCAGTATTTT.

This clone was counted between two and nine times. This CDR3 reads CAWSVPGQPQHF. The CDR3 DNA reads as TGTGCCTGGAGTGTACCAGGTCAGCCCCAGCATTTT. The V gene is TRBV30, the J gene TRBJ1-5, with unresolved D. With 0 bases removed from V and 6 bases from J, the gap between germline ends came to 6 bases. This CDR3 spans 12 amino acids. Germline lookup yields CDR1 GTSNPN and CDR2 SVGIG (reference sequence).

This clone counts as medium-sized. J is TRBJ1-2 and V is TRBV29-1; D may be TRBD1 (5 bases). From germline, CDR1 is SQVTM and CDR2 ANQGSEA. V shed 7 bases and J shed 4 bases, with 13 bases lying between them. The CDR3 contains 12 residues. In nucleotides, the CDR3 is TGCAGCGCCTGGGACGTTCTCTATGGCTACACCTTC. Residues: CSAWDVLYGYTF. The entire variable domain, with the rest obtained from reference TRBV29-1 and TRBJ1-2, is as follows: SAVISQKPSRDICQRGTSLTIQCQVDSQVTMMFWYRQQPGQSLTLIATANQGSEATYESGFVIDKFPISRPNLTFSTLTVSNMSPEDSSIYLCSAWDVLYGYTFGSGTRLTVV.

V gene TRBV5-1 combines with J gene TRBJ1-1; D ambiguous. V was pared by 1 base and J by 1 base, with 17 bases between. The CDR3 length is 17 residues. Per germline, CDR1 SGHRS and CDR2 YFSETQ. In DNA form, the CDR3 reads TGCGCCAGCAGCTTGTCGCCCCAATTCACCTCGAACACTGAAGCTTTCTTT. Translation: CASSLSPQFTSNTEAFF.

The V and J genes are TRBV7-6 and TRBJ2-7; TRBD1 matches at 7 bases. Germline-derived CDR1 and CDR2 are SGHVS and FNYEAQ. V lost 5 bases, J lost 7 bases, and 11 bases stayed unmatched. CDR3 length equals 14 residues. Here the CDR3 DNA reads TGTGCCAGCAGCCCACCGACAGGGCTGAGAGAGCAGTACTTC. It yields the protein CASSPPTGLREQYF.